This T cell receptor (beta chain) emerged from a study of T cell repertoires in cytomegalovirus infection. The wider study: CMV infection plus the matching HLA type was flagged by public TCR beta signatures.

TCRdb used MiXCR to reprocess the reads, holding one entry per CDR3 protein. The sample includes approximately 120,000 distinct CDR3 sequences, approximately 30% of them seen just once. CDR3 size: 13 residues. V shed 8 bases, J shed 6 bases, and the junction held 7 bases outside the gene matches. In regard to this clonotype: The antigen remains undetermined.

The source material was CD8+ T cells from cultured PBMCs, sampled from culture after CMV antigen stimulation. The chain joins TRBV12-3 or TRBV12-4 to TRBJ1-2, with 9 positions matching TRBD1. The receptor was isolated from a human donor in good health (CMV status not recorded). Some clones in this sample may be carry-over from other donors' samples. This CDR3 is CASWDREGDGYTF. The CDR3 nucleotides are TGTGCCAGCTGGGACAGGGAAGGGGATGGCTACACCTTC.